This T cell receptor (beta chain) stems from a study of T-cell reconstitution after alpha-beta-depleted transplantation in children. The CDR3 totals 16 residues. CDR1 DFQATT and CDR2 SNEGSKA come from the germline V gene (reference sequence). Whole-study results and caveats: After one year, T-cell counts and TCRbeta diversity mostly came from new T cells.

Comments on this clonotype: What it binds is unknown.

The TCRbeta library was prepared with unique molecular identifiers. From the PCR reads, TCRdb called clonotypes with MiXCR, one entry per CDR3 protein. The sample has more than 200,000 distinct CDR3 sequences, about a quarter seen once. The rearrangement uses TRBV20-1 and TRBJ2-5; TRBD1 is a possible D gene (6 bases). This sequence was found in a girl aged 2 to 10 with Fanconi anemia, due to receive a stem cell transplant. This material consisted of PBMCs, taken before TCRalphabeta/CD19-depleted stem cell transplant. The DNA for the CDR3 is TGCAGCTTCAGGGGACCGGGCCCCCTATTCCAAGAGACCCAGTACTTC. The encoded protein is CSFRGPGPLFQETQYF.